This TCR beta chain was documented in a study of T-cell memory formation after mild COVID-19. From germline, CDR1 is ENHRY and CDR2 SYGVKD. Trimming removed 6 bases at V and 1 base at J, with 8 bases between. The CDR3 is 13 residues long. Researchers used 5'RACE with constant-segment primers to make TCR alpha and TCR beta cDNA libraries that carry sample barcodes and UMIs. TCRdb ran MiXCR on the 5' RACE reads and lists one entry per CDR3 protein. This table has approximately 150,000 distinct CDR3 sequences, around 21% appearing once. Study-level findings and limits: Contracting CD8+ clones were enriched in EMRA, CD4+ mainly in CM and EM. Day 15 to 85 contracting clones showed balanced CD4/CD8; later expanders leaned CD4+.

Comments on this clonotype: Its specificity is unknown.

The sequencing sample was made of PBMCs or a T cell subset sorted from them (not recorded which). The receptor was isolated from an adult woman who had mild COVID-19 (a few samples of this study predate the infection). Cell type and time point are not known. This rearrangement joins TRBV10-3 to TRBJ2-3; D might be TRBD1 (5 bases). The CDR3 DNA is TGTGCCATCAGGGACATCCGCACAGATACGCAGTATTTT. Amino acids: CAIRDIRTDTQYF.